This TCR beta chain was captured in a study of brain T cells in children with intractable seizures (dated by TCRdb to about 2021). For the wider study: A NanoString immunology panel was first used to screen resected brain tissue from 40 to 60 pediatric epilepsy surgery cases for immune gene transcripts. Of the approximately 12 selected surgery cases, pre-surgery blood was also sequenced for eight, so four had brain tissue only. Study-wide conclusions, independent of this receptor: Sequencing depth differed between pre- and post-surgery blood, so clones missing from the pre-surgery sample may reflect undersampling. Viral specificity was inferred only from CDR3 sequence similarity, and patients' HCMV serostatus was unknown.

Remarks on this clone: Its recognized antigen is unknown. One base away there is no much larger clone; base qualities are not given. The identical CDR3 is also encoded by other nucleotide sequences in the sample.

The time point label of this sample denotes: resected brain tissue, or blood drawn just prior to surgery. The surgery cases showing the highest brain T cell transcript signatures were chosen for TCR beta chain sequencing of brain tissue and, when available, of blood. Prior to surgery, the patients had been treated with at least one anti-epileptic drug. TCR-sequenced patients were children with drug-resistant epilepsy due to tuberous sclerosis complex, focal cortical dysplasia, Rasmussen encephalitis or hemimegalencephaly. Blood was drawn right before the epilepsy surgery. Bulk genomic DNA was isolated from unsorted brain tissue and whole blood using the Monarch genomic DNA purification kit. The immunoSEQ assay was applied to genomic DNA to generate the TCR beta chain sequences. Per the source publication's procedure: CDR3 sequences that did not begin with the conserved framework cysteine at position 104 were removed by hand. To get clonality, the normalized Shannon's Diversity Index was subtracted from one, giving values from 0 (maximal diversity) to 1 (oligoclonal). To check whether a given CDR3 had different frequencies in two samples, for example brain versus blood, chi-squared comparison-of-proportions tests were used. Public clonotypes were found through immuneACCESS searches, while the VDJdb browser was used to judge similarity to known antiviral clonotypes. Here the immuneACCESS table is served through TCRdb, limited to in-frame sequences with V and J called. Missing clones are a known gap in these copies; in checked studies unresolved V genes cover under half, and the rest lacks a known reason. The V and J calls and clone size were taken over from that table, and D and trimming were inferred from the DNA. This sample holds 110,000 or so clones; roughly 92% were observed only once. About 4% of the sample lies in the top ten.

Trimming removed 0 bases from V and 3 bases from J, leaving 4 bases between the germline ends. Reading the germline V gene gives CDR1 SGHRS and CDR2 YFSETQ. The CDR3 contains 12 residues, cysteine and phenylalanine counted. Only the CDR3 portion is preserved as DNA: 36 bases, with reading frame beginning at the first base. Specimen: peripheral blood, collected at surgery. This TCR was recovered from a boy younger than two with hemimegalencephaly and intractable seizures. The rearrangement joined TRBV5-1 to TRBJ2-7; the D gene lacks a confident call. The CDR3 reads as follows: CASSLDLYEQYF. The DNA sequence follows: TGCGCCAGCAGCTTGGATCTCTACGAGCAGTACTTC.